This is a list of T cell receptor beta chains from one sample in a study of blood T cell repertoires in COVID-19. Method: immunoSEQ multiplex PCR; TCRdb's copy keeps in-frame clones and lacks some. The table has approximately 60,000 clones, around 79% seen once. Sequencing input: peripheral blood. These receptors all stem from a man in his sixties with acute or convalescent COVID-19. The CDR3 runs from the conserved cysteine through the conserved F or W. Fields, in order: CDR3 protein, CDR3 DNA, V gene, D gene, CDR3 length, J gene, clone size. A D gene is named only where the DNA matches it firmly. Clone size is not always given. Where it is, it says once, few, many or a class for expanded clones.

cdr3_aa: CASSLKSFHEQYF
cdr3_nt: TGTGCCAGCAGCTTAAAATCGTTCCACGAGCAGTACTTC
v_call: TRBV7-8
d_call: -
cdr3_length: 13
j_call: TRBJ2-7
clone_size: -

cdr3_aa: CASSPPGQMDNEQFF
cdr3_nt: TGTGCCAGCAGCCCCCCGGGACAGATGGACAATGAGCAGTTCTTC
v_call: TRBV5-4
d_call: TRBD1
cdr3_length: 15
j_call: TRBJ2-1
clone_size: -

cdr3_aa: CASSSRYEQYF
cdr3_nt: TGTGCCAGCAGTTCCCGCTACGAGCAGTACTTC
v_call: TRBV28
d_call: -
cdr3_length: 11
j_call: TRBJ2-7
clone_size: -

cdr3_aa: CASTPRGTEETQYF
cdr3_nt: TGTGCCAGCACCCCCCGGGGTACCGAAGAGACCCAGTACTTC
v_call: TRBV5-4
d_call: -
cdr3_length: 14
j_call: TRBJ2-5
clone_size: -

cdr3_aa: CASSTAGLDTGELFF
cdr3_nt: TGTGCCAGCAGCACAGCGGGGTTGGACACCGGGGAGCTGTTTTTT
v_call: TRBV7-9
d_call: TRBD2
cdr3_length: 15
j_call: TRBJ2-2
clone_size: -

cdr3_aa: CAWSVLENTEAFF
cdr3_nt: TGTGCCTGGAGTGTACTAGAGAACACTGAAGCTTTCTTT
v_call: TRBV30
d_call: -
cdr3_length: 13
j_call: TRBJ1-1
clone_size: -

cdr3_aa: CASSQDKGWTPFF
cdr3_nt: TGCGCCAGCAGCCAAGATAAGGGGTGGACGCCGTTCTTC
v_call: TRBV4-1
d_call: -
cdr3_length: 13
j_call: TRBJ2-1
clone_size: -

cdr3_aa: CSASPGQGFQETQYF
cdr3_nt: TGCAGTGCTAGTCCGGGACAGGGGTTTCAAGAGACCCAGTACTTC
v_call: TRBV20-1
d_call: TRBD1
cdr3_length: 15
j_call: TRBJ2-5
clone_size: -

cdr3_aa: CASSVGQGGLSGSEAFF
cdr3_nt: TGTGCCAGCAGCGTAGGGCAGGGGGGTTTATCGGGATCTGAAGCTTTCTTT
v_call: TRBV9
d_call: TRBD1
cdr3_length: 17
j_call: TRBJ1-1
clone_size: -

cdr3_aa: CAISPLPYSIQYF
cdr3_nt: TGTGCCATCAGCCCCCTACCGTATAGCATTCAGTACTTC
v_call: TRBV10-3
d_call: -
cdr3_length: 13
j_call: TRBJ2-4
clone_size: -

cdr3_aa: CASSTGLEEKLFF
cdr3_nt: TGTGCCAGCAGTACAGGGTTGGAAGAAAAACTGTTTTTT
v_call: TRBV2
d_call: -
cdr3_length: 13
j_call: TRBJ1-4
clone_size: -

cdr3_aa: CAISGQGSTEAFF
cdr3_nt: TGTGCCATCAGTGGACAGGGTTCCACTGAAGCTTTCTTT
v_call: TRBV10-3
d_call: TRBD1
cdr3_length: 13
j_call: TRBJ1-1
clone_size: -

cdr3_aa: CASSVSGTGYTF
cdr3_nt: TGTGCCAGCAGCGTATCCGGGACAGGGTACACCTTC
v_call: TRBV9
d_call: TRBD1
cdr3_length: 12
j_call: TRBJ1-2
clone_size: -

cdr3_aa: CAISESPQSPFF
cdr3_nt: TGTGCCATCAGTGAGTCTCCACAGTCCCCGTTCTTC
v_call: TRBV10-3
d_call: -
cdr3_length: 12
j_call: TRBJ2-1
clone_size: -

cdr3_aa: CASSRPTGLQETQYF
cdr3_nt: TGTGCCAGCAGCAGACCGACAGGGCTCCAAGAGACCCAGTACTTC
v_call: TRBV21-1
d_call: -
cdr3_length: 15
j_call: TRBJ2-5
clone_size: -

cdr3_aa: CASSMSGGGEQYF
cdr3_nt: TGTGCCAGTAGTATGTCCGGAGGCGGCGAGCAGTACTTC
v_call: TRBV19
d_call: -
cdr3_length: 13
j_call: TRBJ2-7
clone_size: -

cdr3_aa: CASSIRAEVYNEQFF
cdr3_nt: TGTGCCAGCTCGATCCGCGCCGAAGTCTACAATGAGCAGTTCTTC
v_call: TRBV28
d_call: -
cdr3_length: 15
j_call: TRBJ2-1
clone_size: -

cdr3_aa: CASSLRDRDTRYYSNQPQHF
cdr3_nt: TGTGCCAGCAGTTTAAGGGATCGGGACACAAGATACTATAGCAATCAGCCCCAGCATTTT
v_call: TRBV28
d_call: -
cdr3_length: 20
j_call: TRBJ1-5
clone_size: few

cdr3_aa: CSAGQGAPSEQFF
cdr3_nt: TGCAGCGCCGGACAGGGGGCGCCTTCCGAGCAGTTCTTC
v_call: TRBV29-1
d_call: TRBD1
cdr3_length: 13
j_call: TRBJ2-1
clone_size: -

cdr3_aa: CASSSGQGRSQPQHF
cdr3_nt: TGTGCCAGCAGCTCGGGACAGGGTAGGAGTCAGCCCCAGCATTTT
v_call: TRBV5-5
d_call: TRBD1
cdr3_length: 15
j_call: TRBJ1-5
clone_size: few

cdr3_aa: CASSFLAGDTQYF
cdr3_nt: TGTGCCAGCTCATTTCTAGCGGGAGATACGCAGTATTTT
v_call: TRBV18
d_call: TRBD2
cdr3_length: 13
j_call: TRBJ2-3
clone_size: -

cdr3_aa: CASSVGAGVSYEQYF
cdr3_nt: TGTGCCAGCAGCGTAGGGGCAGGGGTTTCCTACGAGCAGTACTTC
v_call: TRBV9
d_call: -
cdr3_length: 15
j_call: TRBJ2-7
clone_size: -

cdr3_aa: CASRSTPGTTHGYTF
cdr3_nt: TGTGCCAGTAGGAGTACACCCGGGACAACTCATGGCTACACCTTC
v_call: TRBV19
d_call: -
cdr3_length: 15
j_call: TRBJ1-2
clone_size: once

cdr3_aa: CASSEEWTGGDYNSPLHF
cdr3_nt: TGTGCCAGCAGTGAAGAATGGACAGGGGGCGACTATAATTCACCCCTCCACTTT
v_call: TRBV2
d_call: TRBD1
cdr3_length: 18
j_call: TRBJ1-6
clone_size: few

cdr3_aa: CASSSGQAKYTQYF
cdr3_nt: TGTGCCAGCAGCAGTGGACAGGCCAAGTATACGCAGTATTTT
v_call: TRBV5-4
d_call: TRBD1
cdr3_length: 14
j_call: TRBJ2-3
clone_size: -

cdr3_aa: CASSATLGGNTIYF
cdr3_nt: TGCGCCAGCAGCGCCACCCTGGGCGGAAACACCATATATTTT
v_call: TRBV4-3
d_call: -
cdr3_length: 14
j_call: TRBJ1-3
clone_size: -